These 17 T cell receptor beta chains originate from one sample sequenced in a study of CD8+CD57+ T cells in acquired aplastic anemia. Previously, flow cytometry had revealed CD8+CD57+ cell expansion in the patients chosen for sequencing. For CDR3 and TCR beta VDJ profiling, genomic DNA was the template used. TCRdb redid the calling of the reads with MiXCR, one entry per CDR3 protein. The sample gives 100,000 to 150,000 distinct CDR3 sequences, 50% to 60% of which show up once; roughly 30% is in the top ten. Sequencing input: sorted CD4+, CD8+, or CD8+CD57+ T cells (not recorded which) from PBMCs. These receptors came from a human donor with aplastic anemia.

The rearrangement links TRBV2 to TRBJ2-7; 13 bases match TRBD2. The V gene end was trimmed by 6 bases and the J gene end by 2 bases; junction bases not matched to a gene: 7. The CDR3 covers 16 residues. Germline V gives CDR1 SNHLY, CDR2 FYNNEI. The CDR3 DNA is TGTGCCAGCAGGGCGACTAGCGGGGGGCTACCCTACGAGCAGTACTTC. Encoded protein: CASRATSGGLPYEQYF.

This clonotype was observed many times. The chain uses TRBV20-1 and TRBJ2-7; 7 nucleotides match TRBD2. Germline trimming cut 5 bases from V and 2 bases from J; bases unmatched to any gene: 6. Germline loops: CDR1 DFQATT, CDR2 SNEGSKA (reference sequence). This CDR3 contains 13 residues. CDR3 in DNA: TGCAGTGCTCCCGGACTAGGGGCCTACGAGCAGTACTTC. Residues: CSAPGLGAYEQYF.

CDR3 bases: TGTGCCACCAGTGACCAGGGTTTCTATGGCTACACCTTC. This sequence encodes CATSDQGFYGYTF. This sequence joins TRBV24-1 and TRBJ1-2; maybe TRBD1 (5 bases). Germline CDR1 and CDR2: KGHDR and SFDVKD. This CDR3 spans 13 amino acids. V lost 4 bases to trimming and J lost 4 bases, with 9 bases between them.

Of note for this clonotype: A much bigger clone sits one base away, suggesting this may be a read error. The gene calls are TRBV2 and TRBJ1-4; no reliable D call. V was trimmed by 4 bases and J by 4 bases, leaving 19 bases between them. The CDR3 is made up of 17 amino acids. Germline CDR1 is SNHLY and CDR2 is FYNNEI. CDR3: CASSGKGPTYFNEKLFF. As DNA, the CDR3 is TGTGCCAGCAGTGGAAAGGGCCCCACCTATTTTAATGAAAAACTGTTTTTT.

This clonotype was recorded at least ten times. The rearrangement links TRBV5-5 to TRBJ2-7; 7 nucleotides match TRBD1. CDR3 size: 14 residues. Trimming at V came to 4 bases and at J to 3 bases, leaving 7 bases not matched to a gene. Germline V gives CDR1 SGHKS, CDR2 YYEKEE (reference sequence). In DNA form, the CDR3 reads TGTGCCAGCAGCATAGGGGACAGCTACTACGAGCAGTACTTC. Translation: CASSIGDSYYEQYF.

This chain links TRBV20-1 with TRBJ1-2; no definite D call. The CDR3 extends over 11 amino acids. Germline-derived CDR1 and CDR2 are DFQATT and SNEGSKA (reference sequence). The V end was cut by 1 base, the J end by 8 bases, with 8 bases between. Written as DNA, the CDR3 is TGCAGTGCTAGAGTTGGGCAGGGCTACACCTTC. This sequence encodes CSARVGQGYTF.

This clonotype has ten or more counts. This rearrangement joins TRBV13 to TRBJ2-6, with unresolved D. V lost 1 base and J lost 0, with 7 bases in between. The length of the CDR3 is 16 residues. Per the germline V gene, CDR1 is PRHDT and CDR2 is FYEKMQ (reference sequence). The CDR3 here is CASSLEFGSGANVLTF. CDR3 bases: TGTGCCAGCAGCTTAGAGTTCGGCTCTGGGGCCAACGTCCTGACTTTC.

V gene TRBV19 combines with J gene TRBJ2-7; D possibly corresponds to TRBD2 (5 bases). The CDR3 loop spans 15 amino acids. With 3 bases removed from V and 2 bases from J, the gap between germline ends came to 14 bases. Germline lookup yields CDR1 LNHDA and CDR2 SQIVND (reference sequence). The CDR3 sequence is CASSITEGSAYEQYF. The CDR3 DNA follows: TGTGCCAGTAGTATCACAGAGGGTTCAGCCTACGAGCAGTACTTC.

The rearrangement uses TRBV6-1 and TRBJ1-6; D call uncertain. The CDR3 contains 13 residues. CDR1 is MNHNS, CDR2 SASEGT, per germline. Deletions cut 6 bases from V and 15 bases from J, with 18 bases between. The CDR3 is CASRPRTYWLLHF. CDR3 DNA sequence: TGTGCCAGCAGACCTCGGACCTACTGGCTCCTCCACTTT.

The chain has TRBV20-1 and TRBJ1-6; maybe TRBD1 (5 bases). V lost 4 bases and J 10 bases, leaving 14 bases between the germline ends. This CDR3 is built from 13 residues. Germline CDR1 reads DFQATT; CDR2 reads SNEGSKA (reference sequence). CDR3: CSANAPGKSPLHF. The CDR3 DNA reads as TGCAGTGCTAATGCCCCAGGGAAATCACCCCTCCACTTT.

The CDR3 protein is CASSERGNGYTF. CDR3 DNA sequence: TGTGCCAGCAGCGAGCGGGGGAATGGCTACACCTTC. The rearrangement joins TRBV2 to TRBJ1-2, with a possible D match to TRBD1 (5 bases). This CDR3 spans 12 amino acids. With 6 bases removed from V and 6 bases from J, the gap between germline ends came to 11 bases. Per germline, CDR1 SNHLY and CDR2 FYNNEI.

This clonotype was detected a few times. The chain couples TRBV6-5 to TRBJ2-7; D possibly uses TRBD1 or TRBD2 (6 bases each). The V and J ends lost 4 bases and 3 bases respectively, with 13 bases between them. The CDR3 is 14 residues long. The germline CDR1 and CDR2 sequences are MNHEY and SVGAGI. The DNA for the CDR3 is TGTGCCAGCAGTTTCAACGGGGGCCTCTACGAGCAGTACTTC. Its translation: CASSFNGGLYEQYF.

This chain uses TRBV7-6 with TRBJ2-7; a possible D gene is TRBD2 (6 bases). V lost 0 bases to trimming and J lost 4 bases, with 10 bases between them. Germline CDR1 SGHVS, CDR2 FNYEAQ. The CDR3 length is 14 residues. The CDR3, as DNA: TGTGCCAGCAGCTTAGCGGGTGGGGGGTACGAGCAGTACTTC. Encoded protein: CASSLAGGGYEQYF.

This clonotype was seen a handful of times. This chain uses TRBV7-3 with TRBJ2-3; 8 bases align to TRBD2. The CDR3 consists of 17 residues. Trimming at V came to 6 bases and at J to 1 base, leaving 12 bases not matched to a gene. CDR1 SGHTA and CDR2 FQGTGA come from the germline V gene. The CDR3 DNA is TGTGCCAGCAGTCCACAGAGCGGGAGTTTTGGCACAGATACGCAGTATTTT. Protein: CASSPQSGSFGTDTQYF.

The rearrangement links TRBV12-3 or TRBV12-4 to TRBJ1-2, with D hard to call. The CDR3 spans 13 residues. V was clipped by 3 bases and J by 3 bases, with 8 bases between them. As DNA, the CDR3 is TGTGCCAGCAGTTTTACCGGGGACTATGGCTACACCTTC. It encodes CASSFTGDYGYTF.

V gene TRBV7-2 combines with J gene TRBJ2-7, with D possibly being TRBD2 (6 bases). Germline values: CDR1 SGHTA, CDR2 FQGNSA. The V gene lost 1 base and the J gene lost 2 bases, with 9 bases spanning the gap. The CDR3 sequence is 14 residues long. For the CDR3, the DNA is TGTGCCAGCAGCTTAGGAGCGGGCCCCTACGAGCAGTACTTC. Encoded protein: CASSLGAGPYEQYF.

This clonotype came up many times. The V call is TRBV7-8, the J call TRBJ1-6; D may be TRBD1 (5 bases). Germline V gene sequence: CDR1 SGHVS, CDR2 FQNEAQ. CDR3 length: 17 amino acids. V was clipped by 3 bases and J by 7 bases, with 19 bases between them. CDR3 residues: CASSLSPNRNINSPLHF. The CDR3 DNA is TGTGCCAGCAGCTTGTCGCCGAACAGGAACATCAATTCACCCCTCCACTTT. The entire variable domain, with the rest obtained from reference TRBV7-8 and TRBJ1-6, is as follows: GAGVSQSPRYKVAKRGQDVALRCDPISGHVSLFWYQQALGQGPEFLTYFQNEAQLDKSGLPSDRFFAERPEGSVSTLKIQRTQQEDSAVYLCASSLSPNRNINSPLHFGNGTRLTVT.